This is a list of T cell receptor beta chains from one sample in a study of blood T cells in healthy people across ages. Each CDR3 protein gets one entry after TCRdb re-called the 5' RACE reads with MiXCR. The sample holds some 880,000 distinct CDR3 sequences; roughly 35% are singletons and the top ten take around 13%. The source material was blood. Receptors originate from a man between 18 and 29 years old in good health. The CDR3 runs from the conserved cysteine through the conserved F or W. Each record gives: J gene, clone size, D gene, CDR3 length, V gene, CDR3 protein, CDR3 DNA. D genes are given only for firm matches. For some rows the clone size is stated as once, few or many, or as a class when expanded; others skip it.

j_call: TRBJ1-4; clone_size: few; d_call: NA; cdr3_length: 13; v_call: TRBV20-1; cdr3_aa: CSGISTTNEKLFF; cdr3_nt: TGCAGCGGAATTTCCACAACTAATGAAAAACTGTTTTTT
j_call: TRBJ1-2; clone_size: few; d_call: NA; cdr3_length: 13; v_call: TRBV7-2; cdr3_aa: CASVPGSNYGYTF; cdr3_nt: TGTGCCAGCGTGCCGGGGTCTAACTATGGCTACACCTTC
j_call: TRBJ2-7; clone_size: NA; d_call: NA; cdr3_length: 18; v_call: TRBV4-3; cdr3_aa: CASSQDFDIGSAHYEQYF; cdr3_nt: TGCGCCAGCAGCCAAGATTTCGACATTGGCTCTGCGCACTACGAGCAGTACTTC
j_call: TRBJ2-3; clone_size: NA; d_call: NA; cdr3_length: 15; v_call: TRBV27; cdr3_aa: CASSRIGPHTDTQYF; cdr3_nt: TGTGCCAGCAGTAGGATCGGGCCACACACAGATACGCAGTATTTT
j_call: TRBJ1-6; clone_size: NA; d_call: TRBD1; cdr3_length: 16; v_call: TRBV3-1; cdr3_aa: CASSPLWDSYNSPLHF; cdr3_nt: TGTGCCAGCAGCCCTTTATGGGACAGTTATAATTCACCCCTCCACTTT
j_call: TRBJ1-6; clone_size: many; d_call: TRBD1; cdr3_length: 15; v_call: TRBV4-3; cdr3_aa: CASSHPGQGNSPLHF; cdr3_nt: TGCGCCAGCAGCCATCCGGGACAGGGGAATTCACCCCTCCACTTT
j_call: TRBJ2-1; clone_size: NA; d_call: NA; cdr3_length: 12; v_call: TRBV9; cdr3_aa: CASSPGGREQFF; cdr3_nt: TGTGCCAGCAGCCCCGGGGGGCGTGAGCAGTTCTTC
j_call: TRBJ2-7; clone_size: few; d_call: NA; cdr3_length: 15; v_call: TRBV27; cdr3_aa: CASSFGVGGYNEQYF; cdr3_nt: TGTGCCAGCAGTTTTGGAGTTGGGGGGTACAATGAGCAGTACTTC
j_call: TRBJ1-1; clone_size: few; d_call: NA; cdr3_length: 12; v_call: TRBV12-3/TRBV12-4; cdr3_aa: CASGEWNTEAFF; cdr3_nt: TGTGCCAGCGGCGAGTGGAACACTGAAGCTTTCTTT
j_call: TRBJ1-3; clone_size: NA; d_call: NA; cdr3_length: 16; v_call: TRBV3-1; cdr3_aa: CASTLTFQVSGNTIYF; cdr3_nt: TGTGCCAGTACCCTCACGTTCCAGGTCTCTGGAAACACCATATATTTT
j_call: TRBJ2-7; clone_size: NA; d_call: NA; cdr3_length: 15; v_call: TRBV24-1; cdr3_aa: CATSDKDGKIYEQYF; cdr3_nt: TGTGCCACCAGTGACAAGGACGGAAAAATCTACGAGCAGTACTTC
j_call: TRBJ1-2; clone_size: few; d_call: NA; cdr3_length: 14; v_call: TRBV6-2/TRBV6-3; cdr3_aa: CASTLRGGRHGYTF; cdr3_nt: TGTGCCAGCACCCTACGTGGCGGTCGACATGGCTACACCTTC
j_call: TRBJ1-1; clone_size: few; d_call: NA; cdr3_length: 14; v_call: TRBV9; cdr3_aa: CASSSAHRGAEAFF; cdr3_nt: TGTGCCAGCAGCTCAGCCCATAGGGGAGCTGAAGCTTTCTTT
j_call: TRBJ2-7; clone_size: few; d_call: NA; cdr3_length: 13; v_call: TRBV6-2/TRBV6-3; cdr3_aa: CASSPTESYEQYF; cdr3_nt: TGTGCCAGCAGTCCGACGGAGTCCTACGAGCAGTACTTC
j_call: TRBJ2-1; clone_size: NA; d_call: TRBD2; cdr3_length: 15; v_call: TRBV4-1; cdr3_aa: CASSPQRGGYDEQFF; cdr3_nt: TGCGCCAGCAGCCCCCAGCGGGGGGGCTATGATGAGCAGTTCTTC
j_call: TRBJ2-3; clone_size: few; d_call: TRBD1; cdr3_length: 17; v_call: TRBV6-2/TRBV6-3; cdr3_aa: CASSYFGTGGSTDTQYF; cdr3_nt: TGTGCCAGCAGTTACTTCGGGACAGGGGGAAGCACAGATACGCAGTATTTT
j_call: TRBJ2-3; clone_size: NA; d_call: NA; cdr3_length: 16; v_call: TRBV5-1; cdr3_aa: CASSTAGTRFAHGQYF; cdr3_nt: TGCGCCAGCAGCACCGCAGGGACCAGATTCGCCCACGGGCAGTATTTT
j_call: TRBJ2-7; clone_size: NA; d_call: NA; cdr3_length: 14; v_call: TRBV29-1; cdr3_aa: CSVTARDKSYEQYF; cdr3_nt: TGCAGCGTGACCGCCAGGGACAAATCCTACGAGCAGTACTTC
j_call: TRBJ2-7; clone_size: NA; d_call: NA; cdr3_length: 15; v_call: TRBV5-5; cdr3_aa: CASTLAWGSTYEQYF; cdr3_nt: TGTGCCAGCACGTTGGCGTGGGGGTCCACCTACGAGCAGTACTTC
j_call: TRBJ2-7; clone_size: few; d_call: TRBD1; cdr3_length: 13; v_call: TRBV6-2/TRBV6-3; cdr3_aa: CASTGTENYEQYF; cdr3_nt: TGTGCCAGTACCGGGACAGAGAACTACGAGCAGTACTTC
j_call: TRBJ1-2; clone_size: many; d_call: NA; cdr3_length: 13; v_call: TRBV28; cdr3_aa: CASSLSVLRGYTF; cdr3_nt: TGTGCCAGCAGTTTATCGGTTTTGAGGGGCTACACCTTC
j_call: TRBJ2-3; clone_size: few; d_call: NA; cdr3_length: 15; v_call: TRBV20-1; cdr3_aa: CSARDLGGGTDTQYF; cdr3_nt: TGCAGTGCTAGAGATCTGGGGGGTGGGACAGATACGCAGTATTTT
j_call: TRBJ1-6; clone_size: few; d_call: TRBD1; cdr3_length: 15; v_call: TRBV20-1; cdr3_aa: CSAISVGTENSPLHF; cdr3_nt: TGCAGTGCTATTTCCGTCGGGACAGAGAATTCACCCCTCCACTTT
j_call: TRBJ2-5; clone_size: NA; d_call: NA; cdr3_length: 12; v_call: TRBV5-1; cdr3_aa: CASSVQSETQYF; cdr3_nt: TGCGCCAGCAGCGTTCAATCAGAGACCCAGTACTTC
j_call: TRBJ2-2; clone_size: NA; d_call: NA; cdr3_length: 14; v_call: TRBV4-1; cdr3_aa: CASSQVLYTGELFF; cdr3_nt: TGCGCCAGCAGCCAAGTGTTGTACACCGGGGAGCTGTTTTTT
j_call: TRBJ2-1; clone_size: many; d_call: NA; cdr3_length: 12; v_call: TRBV29-1; cdr3_aa: CSVRQFSNEQFF; cdr3_nt: TGCAGCGTAAGACAGTTCTCCAATGAGCAGTTCTTC
j_call: TRBJ2-1; clone_size: NA; d_call: TRBD2; cdr3_length: 18; v_call: TRBV6-5; cdr3_aa: CASSYSASGLSSYNEQFF; cdr3_nt: TGTGCCAGCAGTTACTCGGCTAGCGGGCTGAGCTCCTACAATGAGCAGTTCTTC
j_call: TRBJ1-6; clone_size: NA; d_call: NA; cdr3_length: 12; v_call: TRBV9; cdr3_aa: CAGSVYGSPLHF; cdr3_nt: TGTGCCGGCAGCGTTTATGGTTCACCCCTCCACTTT
j_call: TRBJ2-3; clone_size: few; d_call: NA; cdr3_length: 13; v_call: TRBV5-6; cdr3_aa: CASSWTSTDTQYF; cdr3_nt: TGTGCCAGCAGCTGGACAAGCACAGATACGCAGTATTTT
j_call: TRBJ2-1; clone_size: few; d_call: NA; cdr3_length: 13; v_call: TRBV5-6; cdr3_aa: CASSPRQYNEQFF; cdr3_nt: TGTGCCAGCAGCCCGAGGCAGTACAATGAGCAGTTCTTC
j_call: TRBJ2-3; clone_size: few; d_call: NA; cdr3_length: 14; v_call: TRBV12-3/TRBV12-4; cdr3_aa: CASSLILGWDTQYF; cdr3_nt: TGTGCCAGCAGCCTAATACTGGGGTGGGATACGCAGTATTTT
j_call: TRBJ2-1; clone_size: NA; d_call: NA; cdr3_length: 15; v_call: TRBV20-1; cdr3_aa: CSASSTGSSYNEQFF; cdr3_nt: TGCAGTGCTAGTAGTACAGGAAGCTCCTACAATGAGCAGTTCTTC
j_call: TRBJ2-3; clone_size: few; d_call: TRBD2; cdr3_length: 17; v_call: TRBV24-1; cdr3_aa: CATSDLGAGGFTDTQYF; cdr3_nt: TGTGCCACCAGTGATTTAGGAGCGGGGGGATTCACAGATACGCAGTATTTT
j_call: TRBJ2-3; clone_size: few; d_call: TRBD2; cdr3_length: 14; v_call: TRBV20-1; cdr3_aa: CSASSGTITDTQYF; cdr3_nt: TGCAGTGCTAGTAGCGGGACAATCACAGATACGCAGTATTTT
j_call: TRBJ2-1; clone_size: many; d_call: NA; cdr3_length: 11; v_call: TRBV29-1; cdr3_aa: CSVGGVNEQFF; cdr3_nt: TGCAGCGTTGGGGGGGTCAATGAGCAGTTCTTC
j_call: TRBJ1-1; clone_size: NA; d_call: TRBD1; cdr3_length: 15; v_call: TRBV6-2/TRBV6-3; cdr3_aa: CASSYLGTGNTEAFF; cdr3_nt: TGTGCCAGCAGTTACTTAGGGACAGGGAACACTGAAGCTTTCTTT
j_call: TRBJ2-5; clone_size: few; d_call: TRBD1; cdr3_length: 13; v_call: TRBV6-1; cdr3_aa: CATRQGIQETQYF; cdr3_nt: TGTGCCACCAGACAGGGGATACAAGAGACCCAGTACTTC
j_call: TRBJ2-1; clone_size: few; d_call: TRBD1; cdr3_length: 16; v_call: TRBV15; cdr3_aa: CATSRDLGTGHGEQFF; cdr3_nt: TGTGCCACCAGCAGAGATCTAGGGACAGGGCATGGTGAGCAGTTCTTC
j_call: TRBJ1-6; clone_size: NA; d_call: TRBD1; cdr3_length: 15; v_call: TRBV4-3; cdr3_aa: CASAQGTENNSPPHF; cdr3_nt: TGCGCCAGCGCCCAGGGGACAGAAAATAATTCACCCCCCCACTTT
j_call: TRBJ2-3; clone_size: few; d_call: TRBD2; cdr3_length: 16; v_call: TRBV7-2; cdr3_aa: CASSLGSGGVTDTQYF; cdr3_nt: TGTGCCAGCAGCTTAGGGAGCGGGGGGGTGACAGATACGCAGTATTTT
j_call: TRBJ2-6; clone_size: NA; d_call: NA; cdr3_length: 16; v_call: TRBV4-2; cdr3_aa: CASSQEVGAGANVLTF; cdr3_nt: TGTGCCAGCAGCCAAGAAGTAGGGGCTGGGGCCAACGTCCTGACTTTC
j_call: TRBJ1-5; clone_size: NA; d_call: NA; cdr3_length: 16; v_call: TRBV30; cdr3_aa: CAWSFRSLVDNQPQHF; cdr3_nt: TGTGCCTGGAGTTTCCGAAGCCTGGTGGACAATCAGCCCCAGCATTTT
j_call: TRBJ1-3; clone_size: NA; d_call: NA; cdr3_length: 13; v_call: TRBV12-3/TRBV12-4; cdr3_aa: CASTPGLGNTIYF; cdr3_nt: TGTGCCAGCACCCCGGGACTGGGAAACACCATATATTTT
j_call: TRBJ2-5; clone_size: few; d_call: NA; cdr3_length: 13; v_call: TRBV11-2; cdr3_aa: CASSRGSQETQYF; cdr3_nt: TGTGCCAGCAGCCGAGGGAGCCAAGAGACCCAGTACTTC
j_call: TRBJ2-3; clone_size: NA; d_call: TRBD2; cdr3_length: 14; v_call: TRBV7-2; cdr3_aa: CASSLREGTDTQYF; cdr3_nt: TGTGCCAGCAGCTTACGGGAGGGCACAGATACGCAGTATTTT